This T cell receptor (beta chain) was captured by sequencing in a study of identical twins. TCRdb independently ran MiXCR on the 5' RACE reads; one entry per CDR3 protein. The sample yields some 270,000 distinct CDR3 sequences, about 9% seen once. The table lists this clonotype with a few counts. The CDR3 consists of 15 residues. V dropped 3 bases and J dropped 7 bases, with 18 bases sitting between them. Germline V gives CDR1 LGHDT, CDR2 YNNKEL (reference sequence). These data also formed part of another study, on yellow fever vaccine responses in identical twins. That source adds: Among the twins, the vaccine T cell response reportedly seemed partly convergent and partly personalized.

This rearrangement joins TRBV3-1 to TRBJ2-5; D is perhaps TRBD1 or TRBD2 (6 bases each). The TCR comes from a woman aged 18-29 years in good health. Sequences were obtained from CD8+ T cells sorted from blood. For the CDR3, the DNA is TGTGCCAGCAGCCATGGGGGGCTTCCCCCAGGGACCCAGTACTTC. Residues: CASSHGGLPPGTQYF.